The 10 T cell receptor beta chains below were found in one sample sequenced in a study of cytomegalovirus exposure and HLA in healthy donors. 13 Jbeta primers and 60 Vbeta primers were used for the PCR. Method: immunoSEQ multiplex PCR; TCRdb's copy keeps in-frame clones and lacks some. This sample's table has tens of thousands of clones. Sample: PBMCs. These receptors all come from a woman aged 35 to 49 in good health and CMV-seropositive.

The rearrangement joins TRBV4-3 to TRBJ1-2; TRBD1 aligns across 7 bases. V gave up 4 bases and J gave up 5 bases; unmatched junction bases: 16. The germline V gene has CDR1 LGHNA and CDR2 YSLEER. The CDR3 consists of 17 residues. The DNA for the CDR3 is TGCGCCAGCAGCCCAACTCTATCCGTTGGGGGACAGTATGGCTACACCTTC. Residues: CASSPTLSVGGQYGYTF.

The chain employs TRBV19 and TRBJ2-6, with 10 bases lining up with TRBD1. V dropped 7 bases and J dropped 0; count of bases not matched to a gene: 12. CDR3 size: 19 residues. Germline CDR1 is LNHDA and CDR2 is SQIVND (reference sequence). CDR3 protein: CASNPTGGASGSGANVLTF. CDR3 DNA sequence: TGTGCCAGTAACCCGACAGGGGGCGCCAGTGGCTCTGGGGCCAACGTCCTGACTTTC.

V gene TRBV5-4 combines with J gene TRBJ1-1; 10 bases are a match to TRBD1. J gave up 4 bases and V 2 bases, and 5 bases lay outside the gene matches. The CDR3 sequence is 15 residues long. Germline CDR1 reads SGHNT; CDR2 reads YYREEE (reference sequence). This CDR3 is CASSLNRDRGTEAFF. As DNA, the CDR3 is TGTGCCAGCAGCTTAAACCGGGACAGGGGCACTGAAGCTTTCTTT.

CDR3 in DNA: TGTGCCAGCAGCGAAGGGCAGGCTAGCAGCACAGATACGCAGTATTTT. This encodes CASSEGQASSTDTQYF. The rearrangement joins TRBV9 to TRBJ2-3; possibly TRBD2 for D (5 bases). Germline V lookup: CDR1 SGDLS, CDR2 YYNGEE. Trimming cost V 3 bases and J 0 bases, with 14 bases left between them. There are 16 residues in the CDR3.

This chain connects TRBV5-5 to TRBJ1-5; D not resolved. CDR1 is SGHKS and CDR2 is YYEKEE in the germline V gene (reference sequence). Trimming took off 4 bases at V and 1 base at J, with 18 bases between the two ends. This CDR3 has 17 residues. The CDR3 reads CASSTTYVALSNQPQHF. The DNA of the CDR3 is TGTGCCAGCAGCACCACTTATGTTGCGTTGAGCAATCAGCCCCAGCATTTT.

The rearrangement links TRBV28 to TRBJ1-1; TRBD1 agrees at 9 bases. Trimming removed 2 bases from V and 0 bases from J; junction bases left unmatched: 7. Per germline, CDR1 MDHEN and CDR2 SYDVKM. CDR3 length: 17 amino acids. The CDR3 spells CASSLEWDRALNTEAFF. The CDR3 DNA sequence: TGTGCCAGCAGTTTAGAATGGGACAGGGCTCTGAACACTGAAGCTTTCTTT.

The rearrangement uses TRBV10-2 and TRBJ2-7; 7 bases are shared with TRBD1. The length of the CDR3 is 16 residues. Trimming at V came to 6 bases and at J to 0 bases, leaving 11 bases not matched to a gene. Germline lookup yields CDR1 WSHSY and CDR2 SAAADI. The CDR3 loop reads CASSAPGQWSSYEQYF. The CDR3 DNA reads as TGCGCCAGCAGCGCTCCGGGACAGTGGAGCTCCTACGAGCAGTACTTC.

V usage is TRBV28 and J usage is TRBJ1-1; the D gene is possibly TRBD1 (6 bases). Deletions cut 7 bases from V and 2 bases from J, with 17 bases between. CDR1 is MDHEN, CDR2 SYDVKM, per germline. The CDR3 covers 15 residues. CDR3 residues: CASTNIRGGNTEAFF. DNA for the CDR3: TGTGCCAGCACCAATATCAGGGGCGGCAACACTGAAGCTTTCTTT.

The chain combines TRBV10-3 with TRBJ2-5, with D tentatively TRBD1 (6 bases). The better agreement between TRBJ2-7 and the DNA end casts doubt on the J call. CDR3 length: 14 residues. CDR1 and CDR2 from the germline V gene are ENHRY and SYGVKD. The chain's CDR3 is CAISEYREDVEQYF. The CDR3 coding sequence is TGTGCCATCAGTGAGTACAGGGAAGACGTCGAGCAGTACTTC.

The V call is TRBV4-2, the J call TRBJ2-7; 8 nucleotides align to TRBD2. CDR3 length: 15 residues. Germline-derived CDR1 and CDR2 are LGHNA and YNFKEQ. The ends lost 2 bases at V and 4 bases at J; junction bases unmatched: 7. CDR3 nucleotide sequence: TGTGCCAGCAGCCAATTTTCGGCTAGCGGGTACGAGCAGTACTTC. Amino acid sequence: CASSQFSASGYEQYF.